One sample yielded the 14 T cell receptor beta chains listed below, sequenced in a study of blood T cells in healthy people across ages. The authors ran a second PCR of roughly 6 to 12 cycles using a sample-barcoded 5' primer and a J-beta primer mix. TCRdb re-analysed the 5' RACE reads in MiXCR, keeping a single row per CDR3 protein. This repertoire shows some 730,000 distinct CDR3 sequences, 22% found once; its top ten account for 22%. Input material: blood. All receptors come from a man aged 70 or older in good health.

This clonotype occurred a few times. The chain has TRBV5-1 and TRBJ2-5; no definite D call. The CDR3 is 14 amino acids. V was trimmed by 4 bases and J by 2 bases, leaving 12 bases between them. Germline values: CDR1 SGHRS, CDR2 YFSETQ. The CDR3 DNA reads TGCGCCAGCAGCGGAGCGATCACGCAAGAGACCCAGTACTTC. Encoded protein: CASSGAITQETQYF.

The rearrangement joins TRBV19 to TRBJ2-5, with unresolved D. Trimming pared 6 bases from V and 2 bases from J, leaving 13 bases between. This CDR3 has 14 amino acids. The V gene's germline CDR1 is LNHDA and CDR2 SQIVND (reference sequence). CDR3 residues: CASSTPFRQETQYF. CDR3 nucleotide sequence: TGTGCCAGTAGCACCCCCTTTAGGCAAGAGACCCAGTACTTC.

The V gene is TRBV25-1, the J gene TRBJ2-5; tentative D call: TRBD2 (6 bases). Germline V CDR1 and CDR2: MGHDK, SYGVNS. Deletions cut 5 bases from V and 3 bases from J, with 13 bases between. The CDR3 consists of 14 residues. The CDR3 here is CASSRRAGEETQYF. The CDR3 DNA follows: TGTGCCAGCAGTCGGAGGGCCGGGGAAGAGACCCAGTACTTC.

This rearrangement joins TRBV19 to TRBJ1-4; no clear D. The CDR3 has 16 residues. Germline V gene lookup returns CDR1 LNHDA and CDR2 SQIVND (reference sequence). Trimming removed 3 bases from V and 3 bases from J, with 14 bases in between. The chain's CDR3 is CASSIGPRRANEKLFF. DNA for the CDR3: TGTGCCAGTAGTATCGGGCCGCGGCGGGCTAATGAAAAACTGTTTTTT.

This clonotype was recorded once. This sequence joins TRBV29-1 and TRBJ2-5; either TRBD1 or TRBD2 may fit D (5 bases each). V was cut by 7 bases and J by 4 bases, with 13 bases left in between. Germline CDR1 and CDR2: SQVTM and ANQGSEA. CDR3 length: 12 residues. The DNA of the CDR3 is TGCAGCGCCGGCGAGGGACGAGAGACCCAGTACTTC. It translates to CSAGEGRETQYF.

The chain has TRBV19 and TRBJ2-1; D uncertain. The CDR3 has 13 residues. The V and J ends lost 5 bases and 6 bases respectively, with 11 bases between them. From germline, CDR1 is LNHDA and CDR2 SQIVND (reference sequence). The chain's CDR3 is CASSSQLGNEQFF. CDR3 nucleotide sequence: TGTGCCAGTAGTTCTCAACTGGGCAATGAGCAGTTCTTC.

V and J are TRBV12-3 or TRBV12-4 and TRBJ1-4, with D perhaps matching TRBD1 (5 bases). Trimming took off 2 bases at V and 6 bases at J, with 13 bases between the two ends. The CDR3 has 15 residues. CDR3 in DNA: TGTGCCAGCAGTTTAAGACAGCGTCCCTATGAAAAACTGTTTTTT. Its protein product is CASSLRQRPYEKLFF.

This clonotype has a handful of counts. The CDR3 loop is CAILKAGLPNSPLHF. The CDR3 DNA is TGTGCCATTTTGAAAGCCGGGCTTCCTAATTCACCCCTCCACTTT. The chain is built from TRBV7-2 and TRBJ1-6; D is ambiguous. The V gene lost 10 bases and the J gene lost 6 bases, with 19 bases spanning the gap. The CDR3 is 15 residues long. The germline V gene encodes CDR1 SGHTA and CDR2 FQGNSA. Drawing the rest from reference TRBV7-2 and TRBJ1-6, the complete variable domain is GAGVSQSPSNKVTEKGKDVELRCDPISGHTALYWYRQSLGQGLEFLIYFQGNSAPDKSGLPSDRFSAERTGGSVSTLTIQRTQQEDSAVYLCAILKAGLPNSPLHFGNGTRLTVT.

This clonotype has at least ten counts. The CDR3, as DNA: TGTGCCAGCAGTCCCACTAGCGGCCAAGAGACCCAGTACTTC. Residues: CASSPTSGQETQYF. The chain employs TRBV18 and TRBJ2-5; TRBD2 matches 8 bases. The CDR3 runs 14 residues. Germline trimming cut 8 bases from V and 1 base from J; bases unmatched to any gene: 6. The germline V gene has CDR1 KGHSH and CDR2 LQKENI.

This clonotype appeared a few times. The CDR3, as DNA: TGCAGTGCTAGTCCCGGCTTCAGTCGGCTAAAAGAGACCCAGTACTTC. Encoded protein: CSASPGFSRLKETQYF. The chain is built from TRBV20-1 and TRBJ2-5; D gene uncertain. Germline-derived CDR1 and CDR2 are DFQATT and SNEGSKA (reference sequence). This CDR3 contains 16 residues. V was shortened by 3 bases and J by 3 bases, with 20 bases between the two germline ends.

The chain uses TRBV2 and TRBJ1-2; 7 nucleotides line up with TRBD1. The CDR3 extends over 12 amino acids. Trimming at V came to 5 bases and at J to 5 bases, leaving 2 bases not matched to a gene. The germline gives CDR1 SNHLY, CDR2 FYNNEI. CDR3 sequence reads: CASSRDRYGYTF. Written as DNA, the CDR3 is TGTGCCAGCAGTCGGGACAGATATGGCTACACCTTC.

There are a few counts of this clonotype. The chain joins TRBV3-1 to TRBJ1-5, with D possibly being TRBD1 (5 bases). Trimming cost V 0 bases and J 9 bases, with 12 bases left between them. The CDR3 spans 14 residues. In germline, CDR1 is LGHDT, CDR2 YNNKEL (reference sequence). The CDR3 sequence: CASSQDSGGRPQHF. Here the CDR3 DNA reads TGTGCCAGCAGCCAAGATAGTGGGGGAAGGCCCCAGCATTTT.

The chain joins TRBV14 to TRBJ2-7, with no clear D. Germline V gene lookup returns CDR1 SGHDN and CDR2 FVKESK. The V gene lost 4 bases and the J gene lost 9 bases, with 16 bases spanning the gap. There are 13 residues in the CDR3. The CDR3 spells CASSLPDGFGQYF. The CDR3 nucleotides are TGTGCCAGCAGCCTCCCGGACGGATTTGGGCAGTACTTC.

This clonotype occurred many times. The genes are TRBV20-1 and TRBJ2-3; 8 bases are a match to TRBD1. The V segment lost 4 bases and the J segment 6 bases; nucleotides outside the gene matches: 9. The germline V gene has CDR1 DFQATT and CDR2 SNEGSKA (reference sequence). This CDR3 has 14 amino acids. CDR3 DNA: TGCAGTGCTACCCAGGGGGCCCGCCCCGATACGCAGTATTTT. It yields the protein CSATQGARPDTQYF.